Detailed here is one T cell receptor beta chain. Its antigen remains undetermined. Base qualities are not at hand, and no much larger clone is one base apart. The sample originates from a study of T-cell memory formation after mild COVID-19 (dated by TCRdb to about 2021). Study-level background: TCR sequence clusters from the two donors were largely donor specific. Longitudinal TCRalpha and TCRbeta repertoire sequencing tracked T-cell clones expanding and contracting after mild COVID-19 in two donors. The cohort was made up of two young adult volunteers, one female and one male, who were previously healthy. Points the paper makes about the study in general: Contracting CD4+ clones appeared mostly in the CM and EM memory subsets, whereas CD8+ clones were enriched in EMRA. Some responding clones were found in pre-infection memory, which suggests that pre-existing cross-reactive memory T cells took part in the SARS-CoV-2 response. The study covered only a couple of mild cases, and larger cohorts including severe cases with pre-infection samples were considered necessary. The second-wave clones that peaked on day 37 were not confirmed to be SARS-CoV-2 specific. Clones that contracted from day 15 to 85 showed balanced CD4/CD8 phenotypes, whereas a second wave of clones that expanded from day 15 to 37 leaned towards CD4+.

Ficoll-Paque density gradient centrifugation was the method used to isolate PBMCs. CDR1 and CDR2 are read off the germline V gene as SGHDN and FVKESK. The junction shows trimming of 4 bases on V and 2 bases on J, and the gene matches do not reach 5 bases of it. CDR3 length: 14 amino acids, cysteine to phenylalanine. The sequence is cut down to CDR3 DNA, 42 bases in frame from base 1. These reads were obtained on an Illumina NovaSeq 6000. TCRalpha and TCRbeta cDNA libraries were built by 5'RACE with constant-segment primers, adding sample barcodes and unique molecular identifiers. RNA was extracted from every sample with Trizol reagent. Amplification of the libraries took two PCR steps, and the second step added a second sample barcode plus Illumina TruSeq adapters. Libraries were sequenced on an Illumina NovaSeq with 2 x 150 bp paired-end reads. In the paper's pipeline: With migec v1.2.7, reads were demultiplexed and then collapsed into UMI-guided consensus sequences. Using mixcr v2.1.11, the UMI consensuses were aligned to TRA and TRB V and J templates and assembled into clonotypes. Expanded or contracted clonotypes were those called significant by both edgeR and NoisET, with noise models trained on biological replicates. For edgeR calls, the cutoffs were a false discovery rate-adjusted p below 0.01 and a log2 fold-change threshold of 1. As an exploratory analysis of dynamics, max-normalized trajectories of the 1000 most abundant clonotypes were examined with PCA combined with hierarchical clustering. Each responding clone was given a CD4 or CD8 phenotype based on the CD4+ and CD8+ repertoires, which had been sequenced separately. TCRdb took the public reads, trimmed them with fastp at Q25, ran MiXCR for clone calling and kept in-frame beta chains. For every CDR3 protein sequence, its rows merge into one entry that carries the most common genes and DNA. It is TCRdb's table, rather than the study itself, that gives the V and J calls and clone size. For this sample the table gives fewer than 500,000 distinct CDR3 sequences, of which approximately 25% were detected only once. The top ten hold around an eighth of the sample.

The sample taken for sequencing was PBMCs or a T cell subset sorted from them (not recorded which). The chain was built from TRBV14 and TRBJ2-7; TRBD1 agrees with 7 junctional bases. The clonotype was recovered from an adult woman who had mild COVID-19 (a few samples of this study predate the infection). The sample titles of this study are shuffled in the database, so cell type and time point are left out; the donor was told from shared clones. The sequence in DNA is TGTGCCAGCAGCCCCCGGGACAGCACCTACGAGCAGTACTTC. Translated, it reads CASSPRDSTYEQYF.